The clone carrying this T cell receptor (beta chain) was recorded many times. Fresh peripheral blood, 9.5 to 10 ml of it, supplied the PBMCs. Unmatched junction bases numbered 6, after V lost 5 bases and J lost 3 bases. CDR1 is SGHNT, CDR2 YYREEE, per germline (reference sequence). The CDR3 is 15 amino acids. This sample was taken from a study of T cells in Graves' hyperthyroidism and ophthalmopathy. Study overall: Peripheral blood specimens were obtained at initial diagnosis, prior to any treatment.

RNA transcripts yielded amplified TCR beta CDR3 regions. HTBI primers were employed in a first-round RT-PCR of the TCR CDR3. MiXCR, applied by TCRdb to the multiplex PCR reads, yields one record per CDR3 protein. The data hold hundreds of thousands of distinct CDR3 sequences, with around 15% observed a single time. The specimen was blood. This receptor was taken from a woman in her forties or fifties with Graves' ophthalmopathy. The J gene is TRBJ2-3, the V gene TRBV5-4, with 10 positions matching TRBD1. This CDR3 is CASSFGTGATDTQYF. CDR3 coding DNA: TGTGCCAGCAGTTTCGGGACAGGGGCAACAGATACGCAGTATTTT. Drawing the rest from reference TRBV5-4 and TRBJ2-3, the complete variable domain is ETGVTQSPTHLIKTRGQQVTLRCSSQSGHNTVSWYQQALGQGPQFIFQYYREEENGRGNFPPRFSGLQFPNYSSELNVNALELDDSALYLCASSFGTGATDTQYFGPGTRLTVL.